The 20 T cell receptor beta chains below come from one sample, sequenced in a study of CD8+ T cells in alopecia areata (dated by TCRdb to between 2017 and 2018). Receptor amplification or capture employed the immunoSEQ multiplex PCR assay. RNA was extracted from all samples and reverse transcribed into cDNA, which served as template for TCR sequencing. The table comes from immuneACCESS by way of TCRdb, which keeps in-frame sequences with V and J called. Part of the clones is missing from these tables; in studies checked, under half for an unresolved V gene and the rest for unknown reasons. The sample has 150,000 or so clones on record, roughly 86% of them singletons. The top ten clones comprise around 13% of the sample. The intended sense of this specimen's time point label: approximately 4 weeks on oral tofacitinib. The sample's treatment or condition label, decoded: oral pan-JAK inhibitor, 5-10 mg twice daily.

Specimen: CD8+ T cells sorted from blood, collected at week 4, from a patient treated with tofacitinib. All receptors come from a human donor with alopecia areata.

V usage is TRBV27 and J usage is TRBJ1-6, with 9 bases aligning to TRBD1. The V segment lost 7 bases and the J segment 4 bases; nucleotides outside the gene matches: 2. CDR1 and CDR2 (germline): MNHEY, SMNVEV (reference sequence). This CDR3 has 14 amino acids. The CDR3 bases are TGTGCCAGCAAACAGGGGGCGTATAATTCACCCCTCCACTTT. Translation gives CASKQGAYNSPLHF.

V usage is TRBV2 and J usage is TRBJ2-2; TRBD2 matches at 7 bases. V trimming: 7 bases; J trimming: 6 bases; junction bases outside the gene matches: 5. CDR3 size: 13 residues. CDR1 SNHLY and CDR2 FYNNEI come from the germline V gene. The CDR3 nucleotides are TGTGCCAGCAAGACTAGCCGGGCCGGGGAGCTGTTTTTT. Translating gives CASKTSRAGELFF.

The rearrangement links TRBV30 to TRBJ1-2; no reliable D call. Deletions cut 4 bases from V and 8 bases from J, with 8 bases between. The CDR3 totals 10 residues. Germline values: CDR1 GTSNPN, CDR2 SVGIG (reference sequence). The CDR3 loop is CAWMGAGYTF. CDR3 DNA sequence: TGTGCCTGGATGGGAGCCGGCTACACCTTC.

The chain couples TRBV1 to TRBJ2-3; TRBD1, the D gene given by the table, was not confirmed from the DNA. TRBV1 is designated a pseudogene. The CDR3 sequence is 17 residues long. CDR3 nucleotide sequence: TGCACCAGCAGCCAAGATGACCGGGACAGGGGACCAGATACGCAGTATTTT. This gives the protein CTSSQDDRDRGPDTQYF.

The chain couples TRBV29-1 to TRBJ2-3; D is unclear. This CDR3 is 17 amino acids long. CDR1 and CDR2 (germline): SQVTM, ANQGSEA. V lost 4 bases and J 0 bases, leaving 20 bases between the germline ends. CDR3 nucleotides: TGCAGCGTTGTTTTAGTAGGTTGGATGGCTAGCACAGATACGCAGTATTTT. Translated: CSVVLVGWMASTDTQYF.

This clone was seen a handful of times. The rearrangement uses TRBV7-2 and TRBJ2-1; 12 bases are a match to TRBD2. Trimming took 5 bases from V and 4 from J; bases not matched to a gene: 3. CDR1 and CDR2 from the germline V gene are SGHTA and FQGNSA. CDR3 length: 15 residues. The CDR3, as DNA: TGTGCCAGCAGCCCTAGCGGGGGGGATTACAATGAGCAGTTCTTC. Protein product: CASSPSGGDYNEQFF. The whole variable domain, filled in from reference TRBV7-2 and TRBJ2-1, reads GAGVSQSPSNKVTEKGKDVELRCDPISGHTALYWYRQSLGQGLEFLIYFQGNSAPDKSGLPSDRFSAERTGGSVSTLTIQRTQQEDSAVYLCASSPSGGDYNEQFFGPGTRLTVL.

This clone appeared once. The V and J genes are TRBV29-1 and TRBJ2-7; TRBD2 is a possible D gene (6 bases). Trimming pared 2 bases from V and 2 bases from J, leaving 13 bases between. The CDR3 totals 14 residues. Germline V gene data show CDR1 as SQVTM and CDR2 as ANQGSEA. This CDR3 reads CSVELGGSPYEQYF. The CDR3 nucleotides are TGCAGCGTTGAATTGGGGGGTTCTCCCTACGAGCAGTACTTC.

As to this clone: Additional DNA sequences in this sample encode the identical CDR3. The chain carries TRBV29-1 and TRBJ2-7; D gene uncertain. Trimming cost V 1 base and J 1 base, with 5 bases left between them. This CDR3 comprises 12 residues. CDR1 is SQVTM, CDR2 ANQGSEA, per germline. The CDR3 nucleotides read TGCAGCGTTGAAGGGTCGTCCTACGAGCAGTACTTC. Protein sequence: CSVEGSSYEQYF.

In its sample, this clone was seen once. CDR3 sequence reads: CASSWEGLGLLGTDTQYF. In nucleotides, the CDR3 is TGTGCCAGCAGTTGGGAGGGACTGGGCCTCCTAGGCACAGATACGCAGTATTTT. The gene calls are TRBV27 and TRBJ2-3; TRBD2 aligns across 7 bases. The CDR3 has 18 residues. Germline V gene data show CDR1 as MNHEY and CDR2 as SMNVEV (reference sequence). With 4 bases clipped from V and 1 base from J, the junction kept 14 bases outside the gene matches.

This clone was seen only a few times. One end of the junction does not line up with germline, which may come from a read error. J is TRBJ2-2 and V is TRBV7-9; D possibly corresponds to TRBD1 (7 bases). This CDR3 spans 11 amino acids. The germline V gene has CDR1 SEHNR and CDR2 FQNEAQ (reference sequence). The CDR3: CASSSQGGITF. Here the CDR3 DNA reads TGTGCCAGCAGCTCCCAGGGGGGCATTACCTTT.

The rearrangement joins TRBV4-1 to TRBJ2-1; 9 nucleotides align to TRBD1. The germline V gene encodes CDR1 MGHRA and CDR2 YSYEKL. This CDR3 has 13 amino acids. The V and J ends lost 4 bases and 9 bases, in that order; junction bases with no gene match: 4. CDR3 amino acids: CASSLGTGSEQFF. The CDR3 DNA follows: TGCGCCAGCAGCCTCGGGACAGGGAGTGAGCAGTTCTTC.

The chain links TRBV9 to TRBJ2-1; TRBD1 matches at 7 bases. In germline, CDR1 is SGDLS, CDR2 YYNGEE. The CDR3 totals 17 residues. J gave up 6 bases and V 3 bases, and 15 bases lay outside the gene matches. The CDR3 coding sequence is TGTGCCAGCAGCGGCAATCCCGGGACAGAGATATTCAATGAGCAGTTCTTC. It translates to CASSGNPGTEIFNEQFF.

The chain joins TRBV5-1 to TRBJ2-7; 12 bases line up with TRBD1. In germline, CDR1 is SGHRS, CDR2 YFSETQ. V lost 3 bases to trimming and J lost 5 bases; unmatched junction nucleotides: 3. The CDR3 spans 14 residues. CDR3 protein: CASSSGTGGDEQYF. CDR3 coding DNA: TGCGCCAGCAGCTCCGGGACAGGGGGCGACGAGCAGTACTTC.

This clone was detected a few times. The chain employs TRBV11-2 and TRBJ2-2, with D tentatively TRBD2 (5 bases). The CDR3 length is 17 residues. V was trimmed by 1 base and J by 6 bases, leaving 18 bases between them. Germline-derived CDR1 and CDR2 are SGHAT and FQNNGV. CDR3 sequence: CASSLVRRRGRSGELFF. DNA for the CDR3: TGTGCCAGCAGCTTAGTGAGAAGACGGGGTAGATCCGGGGAGCTGTTTTTT.

V usage is TRBV30 and J usage is TRBJ2-3, with 7 bases that match TRBD2. This CDR3 is built from 11 residues. With V trimmed by 2 bases and J by 11 bases, 4 bases remained unmatched. CDR1 and CDR2 from the germline V gene are GTSNPN and SVGIG (reference sequence). The DNA for the CDR3 is TGTGCCTGGAGTAGGGCGGGGGAGCAGTATTTT. Its translation is CAWSRAGEQYF.

This clone was counted between two and nine times. The J gene is TRBJ2-3, the V gene TRBV29-1; a possible D gene is TRBD1 (6 bases). Deletions cut 2 bases from V and 0 bases from J, with 21 bases between. Germline V CDR1 and CDR2: SQVTM, ANQGSEA. The CDR3 is 18 amino acids. The CDR3 DNA reads TGCAGCGTTGAATACGCAATTCGACAGGTTTCTAGCACAGATACGCAGTATTTT. It is translated as CSVEYAIRQVSSTDTQYF.

The gene calls are TRBV25-1 and TRBJ1-1; no reliable D call. V gave up 2 bases and J gave up 1 base, with 5 bases separating them. Germline assignment: CDR1 MGHDK and CDR2 SYGVNS. There are 13 residues in the CDR3. CDR3 in DNA: TGTGCCAGCAGTGAACGGGGGAACACTGAAGCTTTCTTT. Translating it yields CASSERGNTEAFF.

V gene TRBV7-7 combines with J gene TRBJ2-7; 10 nucleotides align to TRBD1. Trimming cost V 5 bases and J 3 bases; bases outside gene matches: 7. The CDR3 sequence is 15 residues long. Per germline, CDR1 SSHAT and CDR2 FNYEAQ (reference sequence). The CDR3 reads CASSVGTGEDYEQYF. The CDR3 DNA reads TGTGCCAGCAGCGTAGGGACAGGGGAGGACTACGAGCAGTACTTC.

The chain joins TRBV5-1 to TRBJ2-2, with 9 bases aligning to TRBD2. The CDR3 extends over 16 amino acids. V lost 4 bases to trimming and J lost 3 bases; unmatched junction nucleotides: 7. Germline V lookup: CDR1 SGHRS, CDR2 YFSETQ. CDR3 region: CASSPPAGGHTGELFF. The DNA of the CDR3 is TGCGCCAGCAGCCCCCCAGCGGGGGGACACACCGGGGAGCTGTTTTTT.

This clone was seen a handful of times. The genes are TRBV6-5 and TRBJ2-3, with TRBD2 matching 14 bases. Per the germline V gene, CDR1 is MNHEY and CDR2 is SVGAGI. This CDR3 comprises 14 residues. J gave up 4 bases and V 6 bases, and 0 bases lay outside the gene matches. CDR3 nucleotides: TGTGCCAGCAGGGGACTAGCGGGAGCAGATACGCAGTATTTT. Its protein product is CASRGLAGADTQYF.